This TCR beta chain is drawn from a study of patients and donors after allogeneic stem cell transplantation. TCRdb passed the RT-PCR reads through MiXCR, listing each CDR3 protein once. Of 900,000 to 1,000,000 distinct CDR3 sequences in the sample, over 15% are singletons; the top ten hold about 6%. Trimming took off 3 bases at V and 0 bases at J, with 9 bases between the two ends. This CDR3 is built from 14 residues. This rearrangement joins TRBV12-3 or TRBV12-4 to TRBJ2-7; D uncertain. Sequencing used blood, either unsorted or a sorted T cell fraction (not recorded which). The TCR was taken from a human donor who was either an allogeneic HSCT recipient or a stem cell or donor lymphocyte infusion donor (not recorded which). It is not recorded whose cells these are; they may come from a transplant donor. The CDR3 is CASSLTESSYEQYF. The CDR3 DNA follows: TGTGCCAGCAGTTTGACGGAAAGCTCCTACGAGCAGTACTTC.